Included here is one TCR beta chain sequence, with context. Its antigen is still unknown. Germline CDR1 MDHEN, CDR2 SYDVKM. The CDR3 runs to 14 residues. V lost 4 bases and J 0 bases, leaving 9 bases between the germline ends. The repertoire was sequenced with immunoSEQ multiplex PCR; TCRdb's copy has only in-frame clones and lacks some. The repertoire includes 82,000 or so clones, 85% to 95% of them detected once, and around 0.69% sits in the top ten. The data were obtained in a study of cytomegalovirus exposure and HLA in healthy donors. Study-wide results and limits: According to a subsequent analysis, TCR clusters from the first cohort were inclined to appear together in the 120 validation repertoires. A list of about 160 TCR beta chains associated with cytomegalovirus was given. Most TCR sequences proved rare, with some public TCRs found in many donors.

The sequencing input was PBMCs. The V call is TRBV28, the J call TRBJ1-1, with a possible D match to TRBD1 (5 bases). The receptor was isolated from a woman between 18 and 30 years old in good health and CMV-seronegative. The CDR3 DNA reads as TGTGCCAGCAGTTGGGCGGACATGAACACTGAAGCTTTCTTT. This sequence encodes CASSWADMNTEAFF.